The 14 T cell receptor beta chains below were found in one sample sequenced in a study of B cell selection in AIRE deficiency. CD4+CD127+ cells were sorted as the conventional CD4 T cells. Generated by immunoSEQ multiplex PCR, the TCRdb table keeps only in-frame clones and is missing some. The sample yields tens of thousands of clones, around 97% seen once. The sequenced sample was conventional CD4+ T cells sorted from PBMCs. Receptors were obtained from a human donor with AIRE deficiency.

The chain uses TRBV5-1 and TRBJ2-7, with 7 bases lining up with TRBD1. This CDR3 region has 15 residues. V lost 4 bases, J lost 4 bases, and 11 bases stayed unmatched. Germline V gives CDR1 SGHRS, CDR2 YFSETQ. The CDR3 DNA sequence: TGCGCCAGCAGCCGACAGGGAATCCAGCTATACGAGCAGTACTTC. Translation gives CASSRQGIQLYEQYF.

This chain uses TRBV11-2 with TRBJ2-5, with D maybe TRBD1 (7 bases). The CDR3 covers 16 residues. The germline V gene encodes CDR1 SGHAT and CDR2 FQNNGV. The V gene lost 3 bases and the J gene lost 2 bases, with 16 bases spanning the gap. This chain's CDR3 is CASSLTSGGWQETQYF. The CDR3 nucleotides are TGTGCCAGCAGCTTGACTTCAGGGGGGTGGCAAGAGACCCAGTACTTC.

A single count supports this clone. One junction end disagrees with the germline gene, perhaps due to a read error. The chain carries TRBV10-3 and TRBJ1-4, with TRBD1 matching over 8 bases. Germline-derived CDR1 and CDR2 are ENHRY and SYGVKD. The CDR3 spans 13 residues. CDR3 bases: TGTGCCATCAGTGAACAGGGGGATGAAAAGCTGTTTTTT. Translation gives CAISEQGDEKLFF.

The CDR3 coding sequence is TGTGCCAGCCAAACCACAAATAGCAATCAGCCCCAGCATTTT. It is translated as CASQTTNSNQPQHF. V gene TRBV2 combines with J gene TRBJ1-5; the D is unclear. V was pared by 8 bases and J by 0 bases, with 11 bases between. The CDR3 totals 14 residues. The germline V gene has CDR1 SNHLY and CDR2 FYNNEI. Based on the CDR3 plus reference TRBV2 and TRBJ1-5, the full variable domain is EPEVTQTPSHQVTQMGQEVILRCVPISNHLYFYWYRQILGQKVEFLVSFYNNEISEKSEIFDDQFSVERPDGSNFTLKIRSTKLEDSAMYFCASQTTNSNQPQHFGDGTRLSIL.

This clone was counted once. The CDR3 DNA sequence: TGCGCCAGCAGCCAGAGGCACCACGGGACTGAAGCTTTCTTT. As protein: CASSQRHHGTEAFF. This sequence joins TRBV4-3 and TRBJ1-1; D is undetermined. Between the trimmed V and J ends, which lost 3 bases and 5 bases, there was a span of 13 bases. The length of the CDR3 is 14 residues. CDR1 and CDR2 (germline): LGHNA, YSLEER.

This clone is a singleton in its sample. V usage is TRBV4-1 and J usage is TRBJ1-3, with 9 bases matching TRBD1. The ends lost 3 bases at V and 0 bases at J; junction bases unmatched: 3. The CDR3 runs to 16 residues. Germline V gene sequence: CDR1 MGHRA, CDR2 YSYEKL. DNA for the CDR3: TGCGCCAGCAGCCACCGACAGGGGGACTCTGGAAACACCATATATTTT. It translates to CASSHRQGDSGNTIYF.

The chain is built from TRBV5-5 and TRBJ1-2; no clear D gene. The CDR3 totals 14 residues. Germline CDR1 is SGHKS and CDR2 is YYEKEE (reference sequence). Deletions cut 0 bases from V and 5 bases from J, with 11 bases between. The CDR3 protein is CASSLDIKPYGYTF. The CDR3, as DNA: TGTGCCAGCAGCTTGGACATCAAGCCATATGGCTACACCTTC.

J is TRBJ1-6 and V is TRBV30; D not certain. Germline CDR1 reads GTSNPN; CDR2 reads SVGIG (reference sequence). Between the trimmed V and J ends, which lost 7 bases and 6 bases, there was a span of 10 bases. This CDR3 has 12 residues. DNA of the CDR3: TGTGCCTTCCGTACAGCTAATTCACCCCTCCACTTT. Its translation is CAFRTANSPLHF. Full variable domain (remainder filled in from reference TRBV30 and TRBJ1-6): SQTIHQWPATLVQPVGSPLSLECTVEGTSNPNLYWYRQAAGRGLQLLFYSVGIGQISSEVPQNLSASRPQDRQFILSSKKLLLSDSGFYLCAFRTANSPLHFGNGTRLTVT.

This clone was observed a single time. V is TRBV11-1 and J is TRBJ2-7, with 9 bases lining up with TRBD2. The CDR3 is 16 residues long. Germline trimming cut 1 base from V and 0 bases from J; bases unmatched to any gene: 4. Germline values: CDR1 SGHAT, CDR2 FQDESV (reference sequence). The CDR3 is CASSLETSGYSYEQYF. As DNA, the CDR3 is TGTGCCAGCAGCTTAGAAACTAGCGGGTACTCCTACGAGCAGTACTTC. Supplemented by reference TRBV11-1 and TRBJ2-7, the full variable domain reads EAEVAQSPRYKITEKSQAVAFWCDPISGHATLYWYRQILGQGPELLVQFQDESVVDDSQLPKDRFSAERLKGVDSTLKIQPAELGDSAMYLCASSLETSGYSYEQYFGPGTRLTVT.

This chain joins TRBV5-1 and TRBJ2-3, with D hard to call. The CDR3 loop spans 13 amino acids. Germline CDR1 reads SGHRS; CDR2 reads YFSETQ. V shed 5 bases and J shed 0 bases, with 7 bases lying between them. CDR3 in DNA: TGCGCCAGCAGTGACGCCAGCACAGATACGCAGTATTTT. Translated, it gives CASSDASTDTQYF.

The chain combines TRBV11-2 with TRBJ2-1; D is undetermined. The CDR3 length is 16 residues. Germline V gene data show CDR1 as SGHAT and CDR2 as FQNNGV. V dropped 2 bases and J dropped 5 bases, with 16 bases sitting between them. This chain's CDR3 is CASSLFYRRVNNEQFF. DNA for the CDR3: TGTGCCAGCAGCTTATTTTATAGACGGGTAAACAATGAGCAGTTCTTC.

This clone was seen only once. This CDR3 reads CASSSGGPITDTQYF. Here the CDR3 DNA reads TGTGCCAGCAGTTCAGGAGGCCCCATCACAGATACGCAGTATTTT. The V and J genes are TRBV6-5 and TRBJ2-3, with D possibly matching TRBD2 (5 bases). V was cut by 4 bases and J by 2 bases, with 13 bases left in between. Per the germline V gene, CDR1 is MNHEY and CDR2 is SVGAGI. The CDR3 has 15 amino acids.

This clone has more than one count but fewer than ten. The chain employs TRBV11-3 and TRBJ2-2; D possibly matches TRBD1 or TRBD2 (5 bases each). CDR1 SGHNT and CDR2 YENEEA come from the germline V gene. This CDR3 region has 17 residues. V gave up 5 bases and J gave up 6 bases, with 22 bases separating them. Here the CDR3 reads CASSEAQWGIGSGELFF. CDR3 nucleotide sequence: TGTGCCAGCAGCGAAGCCCAATGGGGGATTGGGTCCGGGGAGCTGTTTTTT.

CDR3 in amino acids: CASSQVPRGAPYGYTF. The CDR3 DNA follows: TGTGCCAGCAGCCAAGTGCCCCGGGGGGCCCCCTATGGCTACACCTTC. The V gene is TRBV14, the J gene TRBJ1-2; TRBD1 is a possible D gene (6 bases). This CDR3 comprises 16 residues. Germline V CDR1 and CDR2: SGHDN, FVKESK. V gave up 1 base and J gave up 4 bases, with 16 bases separating them.